This T cell receptor beta chain came from a study of cytomegalovirus exposure and HLA in healthy donors. Regarding the study as a whole: Presence/absence analyses assumed roughly uniform sequencing depth across donors, which may not hold.

In the case of this clone: Its cognate antigen is unknown.

Germline values: CDR1 GTSNPN, CDR2 SVGIG (reference sequence). V was pared by 0 bases and J by 4 bases, with 6 bases of the junction left unmatched. CDR3 length: 15 residues. The PCR used 60 Vbeta and 13 Jbeta primers. Only in-frame clones appear in the TCRdb table, and some are missing; sequencing was by immunoSEQ multiplex PCR. The sample consists of 200,000 or so clones, approximately 78% of them appearing once. The specimen was PBMCs. V usage is TRBV30 and J usage is TRBJ2-1; TRBD2 aligns across 7 bases. The origin of this receptor is a woman aged 40 to 49 in good health and CMV-seronegative. This chain's CDR3 is CAWSVDSGLYNEQFF. The CDR3, as DNA: TGTGCCTGGAGTGTAGATAGCGGGCTTTACAATGAGCAGTTCTTC.